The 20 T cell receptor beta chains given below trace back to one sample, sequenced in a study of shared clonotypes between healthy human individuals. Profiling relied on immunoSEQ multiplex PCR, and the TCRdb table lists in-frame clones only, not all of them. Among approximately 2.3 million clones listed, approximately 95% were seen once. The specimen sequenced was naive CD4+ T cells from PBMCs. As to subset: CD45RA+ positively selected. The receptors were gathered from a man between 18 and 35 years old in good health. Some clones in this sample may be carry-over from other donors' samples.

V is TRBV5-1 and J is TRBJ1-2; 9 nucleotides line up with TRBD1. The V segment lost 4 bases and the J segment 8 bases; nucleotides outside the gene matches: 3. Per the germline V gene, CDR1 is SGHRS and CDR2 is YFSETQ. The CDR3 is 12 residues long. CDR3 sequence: CASSGDRVGYTF. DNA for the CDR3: TGCGCCAGCAGCGGGGACAGGGTCGGCTACACCTTC.

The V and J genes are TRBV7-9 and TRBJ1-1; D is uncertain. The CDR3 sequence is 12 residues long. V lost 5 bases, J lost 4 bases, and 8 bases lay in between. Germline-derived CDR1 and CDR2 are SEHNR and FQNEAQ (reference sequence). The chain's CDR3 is CASSQVGTEAFF. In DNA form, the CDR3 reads TGTGCCAGCAGCCAGGTGGGCACTGAAGCTTTCTTT.

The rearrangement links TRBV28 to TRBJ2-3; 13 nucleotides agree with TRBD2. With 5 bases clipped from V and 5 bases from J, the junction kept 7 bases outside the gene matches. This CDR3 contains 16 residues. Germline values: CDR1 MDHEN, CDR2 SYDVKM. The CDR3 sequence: CASSARLAGGVDTQYF. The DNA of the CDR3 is TGTGCCAGCAGTGCCCGACTAGCGGGAGGCGTAGATACGCAGTATTTT.

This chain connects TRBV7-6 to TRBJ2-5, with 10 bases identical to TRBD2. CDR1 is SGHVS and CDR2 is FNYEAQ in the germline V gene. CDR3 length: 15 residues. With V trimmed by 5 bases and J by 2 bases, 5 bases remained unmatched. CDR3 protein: CASSGLAVNQETQYF. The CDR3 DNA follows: TGTGCCAGCAGCGGACTAGCGGTTAATCAAGAGACCCAGTACTTC.

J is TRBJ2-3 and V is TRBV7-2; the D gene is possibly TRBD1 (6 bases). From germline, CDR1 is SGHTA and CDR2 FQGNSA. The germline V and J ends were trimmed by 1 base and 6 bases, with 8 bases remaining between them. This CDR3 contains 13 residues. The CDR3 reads CASSLEGVDTQYF. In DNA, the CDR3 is TGTGCCAGCAGCTTAGAGGGGGTGGATACGCAGTATTTT.

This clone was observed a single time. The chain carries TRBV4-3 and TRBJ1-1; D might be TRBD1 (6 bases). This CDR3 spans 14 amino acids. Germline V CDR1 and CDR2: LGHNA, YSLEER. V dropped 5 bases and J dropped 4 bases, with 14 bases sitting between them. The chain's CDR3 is CASSENTGTTEAFF. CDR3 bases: TGCGCCAGCAGCGAAAACACAGGGACCACTGAAGCTTTCTTT.

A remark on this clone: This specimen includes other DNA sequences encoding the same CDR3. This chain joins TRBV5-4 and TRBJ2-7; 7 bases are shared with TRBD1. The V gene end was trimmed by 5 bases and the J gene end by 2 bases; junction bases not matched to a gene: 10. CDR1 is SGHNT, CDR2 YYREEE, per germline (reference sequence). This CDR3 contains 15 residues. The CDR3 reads CASSLDRSFPYEQYF. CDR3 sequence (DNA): TGTGCCAGCAGTCTGGACAGGTCTTTTCCCTACGAGCAGTACTTC.

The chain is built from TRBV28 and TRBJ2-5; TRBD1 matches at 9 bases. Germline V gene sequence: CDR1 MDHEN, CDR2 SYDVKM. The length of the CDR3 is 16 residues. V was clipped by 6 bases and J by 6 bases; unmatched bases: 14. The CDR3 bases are TGTGCCAGCAGCCCCTCCCCGGGACAGGGTGAGCAGACCCAGTACTTC. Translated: CASSPSPGQGEQTQYF.

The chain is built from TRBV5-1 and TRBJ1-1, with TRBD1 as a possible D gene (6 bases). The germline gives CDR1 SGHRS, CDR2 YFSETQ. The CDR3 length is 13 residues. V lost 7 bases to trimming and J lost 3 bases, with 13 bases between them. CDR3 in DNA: TGCGCCAGCCGCAGGGGAGTGGACACTGAAGCTTTCTTT. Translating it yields CASRRGVDTEAFF.

The CDR3 protein is CASGQGETQYF. CDR3 sequence (DNA): TGTGCTAGTGGTCAGGGAGAGACCCAGTACTTC. This sequence joins TRBV12-5 and TRBJ2-5, with D perhaps matching TRBD1 (5 bases). This CDR3 contains 11 residues. Trimming removed 5 bases at V and 4 bases at J, with 5 bases between. Looked up from germline, CDR1 is LGHNT and CDR2 is FRNRAP.

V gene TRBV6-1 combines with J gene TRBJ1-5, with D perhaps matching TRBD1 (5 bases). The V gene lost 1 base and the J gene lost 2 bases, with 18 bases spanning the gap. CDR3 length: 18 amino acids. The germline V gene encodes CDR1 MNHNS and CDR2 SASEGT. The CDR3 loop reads CASSEGIPGTYGNQPQHF. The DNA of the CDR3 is TGTGCCAGCAGTGAAGGGATTCCAGGGACCTATGGCAATCAGCCCCAGCATTTT.

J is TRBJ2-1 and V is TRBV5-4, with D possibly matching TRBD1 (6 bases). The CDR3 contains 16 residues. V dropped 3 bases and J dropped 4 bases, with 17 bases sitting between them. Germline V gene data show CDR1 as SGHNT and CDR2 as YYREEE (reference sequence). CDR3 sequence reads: CASSWEWDTGYNEQFF. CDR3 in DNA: TGTGCCAGCAGCTGGGAATGGGACACTGGGTACAATGAGCAGTTCTTC. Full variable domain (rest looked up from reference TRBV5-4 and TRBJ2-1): ETGVTQSPTHLIKTRGQQVTLRCSSQSGHNTVSWYQQALGQGPQFIFQYYREEENGRGNFPPRFSGLQFPNYSSELNVNALELDDSALYLCASSWEWDTGYNEQFFGPGTRLTVL.

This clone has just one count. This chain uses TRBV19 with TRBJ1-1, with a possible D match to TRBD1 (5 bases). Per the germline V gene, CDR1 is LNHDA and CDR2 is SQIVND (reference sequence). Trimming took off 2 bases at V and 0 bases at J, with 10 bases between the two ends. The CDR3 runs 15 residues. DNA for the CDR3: TGTGCCAGTAGTATATTCGGGACGGTGAACACTGAAGCTTTCTTT. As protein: CASSIFGTVNTEAFF.

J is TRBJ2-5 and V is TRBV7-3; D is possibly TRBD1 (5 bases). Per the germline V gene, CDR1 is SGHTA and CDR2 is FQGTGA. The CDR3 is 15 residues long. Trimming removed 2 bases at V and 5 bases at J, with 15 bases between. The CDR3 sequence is CASSLGASSMETQYF. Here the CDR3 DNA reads TGTGCCAGCAGCTTAGGGGCTTCATCGATGGAGACCCAGTACTTC.

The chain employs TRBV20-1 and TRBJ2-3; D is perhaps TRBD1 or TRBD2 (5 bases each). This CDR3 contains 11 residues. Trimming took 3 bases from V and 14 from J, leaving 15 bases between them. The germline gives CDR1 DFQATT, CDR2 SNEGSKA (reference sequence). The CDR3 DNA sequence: TGCAGTGCTAGTGGGGGAGATCGGCCGTATTTT. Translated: CSASGGDRPYF.

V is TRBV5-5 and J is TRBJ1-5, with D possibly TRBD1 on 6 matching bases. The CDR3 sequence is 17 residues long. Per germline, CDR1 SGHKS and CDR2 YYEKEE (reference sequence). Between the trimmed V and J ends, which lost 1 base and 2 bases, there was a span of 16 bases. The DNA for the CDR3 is TGTGCCAGCAGCTTGTCTCTCCGGGGGCAGGGCAATCAGCCCCAGCATTTT. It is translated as CASSLSLRGQGNQPQHF.

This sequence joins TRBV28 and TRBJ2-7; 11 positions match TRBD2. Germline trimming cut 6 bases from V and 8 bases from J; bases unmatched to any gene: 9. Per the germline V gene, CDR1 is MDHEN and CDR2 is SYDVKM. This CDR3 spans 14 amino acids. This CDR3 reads CASRPSGTSGQQYF. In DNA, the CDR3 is TGTGCCAGCAGACCTTCCGGGACTAGCGGACAGCAGTACTTC.

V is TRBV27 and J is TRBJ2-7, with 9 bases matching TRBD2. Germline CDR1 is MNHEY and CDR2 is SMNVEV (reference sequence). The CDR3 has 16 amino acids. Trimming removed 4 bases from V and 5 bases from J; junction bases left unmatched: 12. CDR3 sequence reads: CASSSPLRGRAHEQYF. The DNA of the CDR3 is TGTGCCAGCAGTTCCCCCCTACGCGGGAGGGCCCACGAGCAGTACTTC.

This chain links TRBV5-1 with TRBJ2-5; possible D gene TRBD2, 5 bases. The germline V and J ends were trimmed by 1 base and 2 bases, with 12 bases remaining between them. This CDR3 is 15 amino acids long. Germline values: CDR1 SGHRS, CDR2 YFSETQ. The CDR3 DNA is TGCGCCAGCAGCTTGATTATTCGGGGACAAGAGACCCAGTACTTC. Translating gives CASSLIIRGQETQYF.

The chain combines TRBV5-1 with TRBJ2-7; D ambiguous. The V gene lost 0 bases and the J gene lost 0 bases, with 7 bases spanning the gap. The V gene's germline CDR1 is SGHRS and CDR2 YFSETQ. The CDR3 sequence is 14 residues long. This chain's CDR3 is CASSLVLSSYEQYF. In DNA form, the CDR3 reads TGCGCCAGCAGCTTGGTACTGAGCTCCTACGAGCAGTACTTC.